This TCR beta chain derives from a study of blood T cell repertoires in COVID-19. Per germline, CDR1 LGHDT and CDR2 YNNKEL (reference sequence). There are 13 residues in the CDR3. Trimming took 1 base from V and 1 from J, leaving 4 bases between them. Sequenced by immunoSEQ multiplex PCR; TCRdb stores in-frame clones only, minus some. The table has 400,000 to 500,000 clones, over 75% seen once. As to this clone: The same CDR3 also results from other DNA sequences found in this sample.

What was sequenced was PBMCs or T cells enriched from blood (not recorded which). The receptor comes from a woman aged 18-29 years who had been exposed to COVID-19. The chain links TRBV3-1 (or the pseudogene TRBV3-2) to TRBJ1-1; no definite D call. The CDR3 is CASSQGANTEAFF. The CDR3 nucleotides read TGTGCCAGCAGCCAAGGCGCGAACACTGAAGCTTTCTTT.